This T cell receptor (beta chain) was profiled in a study of T cells in Graves' hyperthyroidism and ophthalmopathy. The study, taken as a whole, reports: A model of 13 V-J pairs discriminated ophthalmopathy from stable hyperthyroidism. Most clonotypes expanded in thyroid above 0.001 were likewise present in blood.

The cohort's ophthalmopathy patients, a group with duration under 3 months, had a Clinical Activity Score of at least 3 and a NOSPECS grade of at least 4. The study excluded patients with uncontrolled infection, other autoimmune disease, pregnancy or lactation. J was trimmed by 0 bases and V by 0 bases; bases with no gene match: 9. This CDR3 has 18 amino acids. Germline V lookup: CDR1 SGDLS, CDR2 YYNGEE. RNA transcripts yielded amplified TCR beta CDR3 regions. The TCR CDR3 first-round RT-PCR relied on the HTBI primer set. One entry per CDR3 protein results from TCRdb running MiXCR on the multiplex PCR reads. The table shows 360,000 or so distinct CDR3 sequences, with roughly 15% occurring only once. Only a few counts were recorded for this clonotype. The antigen remains undetermined.

Sequenced: blood. The V gene is TRBV9, the J gene TRBJ2-1, with 7 bases that match TRBD2. The TCR originated in a woman aged 60 to 75 with Graves' ophthalmopathy. CDR3 amino acids: CASSVGSSGTNSYNEQFF. CDR3 nucleotide sequence: TGTGCCAGCAGCGTAGGGTCGAGCGGGACCAACTCCTACAATGAGCAGTTCTTC.